A single sample is the source of the 2 T cell receptor beta chains below, sequenced in a study of T cell responses to AZD1222 COVID-19 vaccine. The repertoire was sequenced with immunoSEQ multiplex PCR; TCRdb's copy has only in-frame clones and lacks some. The sample lists about 85,000 clones; 80% to 90% were seen once. Sequencing used peripheral blood, obtained on day 0 of AZD1222 vaccination. These receptors were taken from an adult in good health.

This clone has a handful of counts. The chain has TRBV4-1 and TRBJ1-6, with D uncertain. Trimming left V 1 base short and J 10 bases short, with 11 bases between. Germline V gene lookup returns CDR1 MGHRA and CDR2 YSYEKL. This CDR3 is 14 amino acids long. This CDR3 is CASSQAVSSSPLHF. CDR3 in DNA: TGCGCCAGCAGCCAAGCCGTCAGTAGCTCACCCCTCCACTTT.

The chain employs TRBV2 and TRBJ1-2; TRBD1 aligns across 9 bases. Germline V gene lookup returns CDR1 SNHLY and CDR2 FYNNEI. V lost 8 bases to trimming and J lost 6 bases; unmatched junction nucleotides: 10. The CDR3 has 14 amino acids. CDR3 sequence (DNA): TGTGCCAGCGGTACCGGGACAGGGAGCCATGGCTACACCTTC. It codes for CASGTGTGSHGYTF.